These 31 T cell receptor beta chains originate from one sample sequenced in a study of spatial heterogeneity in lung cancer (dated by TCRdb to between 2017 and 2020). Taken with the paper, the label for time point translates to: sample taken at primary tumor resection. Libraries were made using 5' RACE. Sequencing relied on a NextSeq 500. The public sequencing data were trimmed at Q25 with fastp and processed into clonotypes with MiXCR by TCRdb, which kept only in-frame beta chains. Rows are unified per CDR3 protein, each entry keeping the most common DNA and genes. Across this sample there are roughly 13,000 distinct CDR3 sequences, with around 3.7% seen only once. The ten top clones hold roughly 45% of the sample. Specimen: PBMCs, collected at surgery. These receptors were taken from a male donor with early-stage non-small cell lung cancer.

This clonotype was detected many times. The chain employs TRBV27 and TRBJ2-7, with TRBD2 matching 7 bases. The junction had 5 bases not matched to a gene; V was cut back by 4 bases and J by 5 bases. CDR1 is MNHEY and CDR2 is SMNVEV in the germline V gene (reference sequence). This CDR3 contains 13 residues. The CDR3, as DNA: TGTGCCAGCAGTTACCGGACTAGAAACGAGCAGTACTTC. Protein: CASSYRTRNEQYF.

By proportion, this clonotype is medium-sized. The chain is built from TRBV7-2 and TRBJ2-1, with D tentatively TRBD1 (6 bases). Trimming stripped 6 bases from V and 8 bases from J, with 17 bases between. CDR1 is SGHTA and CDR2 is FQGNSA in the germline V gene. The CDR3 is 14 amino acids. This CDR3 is CASRLDTGTDEQFF. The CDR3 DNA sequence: TGTGCCAGCAGACTAGATACAGGGACCGATGAGCAGTTCTTC.

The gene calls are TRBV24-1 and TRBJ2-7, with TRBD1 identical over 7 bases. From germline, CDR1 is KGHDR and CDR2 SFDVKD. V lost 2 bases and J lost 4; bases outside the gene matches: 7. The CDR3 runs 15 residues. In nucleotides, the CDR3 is TGTGCCACCAGTGATTCCAGACAGGGCGGATACGAGCAGTACTTC. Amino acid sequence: CATSDSRQGGYEQYF.

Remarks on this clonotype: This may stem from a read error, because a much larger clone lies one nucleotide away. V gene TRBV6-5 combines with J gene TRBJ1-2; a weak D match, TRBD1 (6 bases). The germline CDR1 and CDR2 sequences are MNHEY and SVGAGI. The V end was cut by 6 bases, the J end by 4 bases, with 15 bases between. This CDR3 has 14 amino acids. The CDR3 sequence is CASRDRTRGYGYTF. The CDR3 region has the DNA TGTGCCAGCAGAGACAGGACAAGGGGCTATGGCTACACCTTC.

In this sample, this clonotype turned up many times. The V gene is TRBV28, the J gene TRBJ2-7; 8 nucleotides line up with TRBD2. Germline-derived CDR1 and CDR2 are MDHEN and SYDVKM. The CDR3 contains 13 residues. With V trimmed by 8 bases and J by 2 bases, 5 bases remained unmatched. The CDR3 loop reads CASGLAGTYEQYF. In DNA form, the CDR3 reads TGTGCCAGCGGCCTAGCGGGTACCTACGAGCAGTACTTC.

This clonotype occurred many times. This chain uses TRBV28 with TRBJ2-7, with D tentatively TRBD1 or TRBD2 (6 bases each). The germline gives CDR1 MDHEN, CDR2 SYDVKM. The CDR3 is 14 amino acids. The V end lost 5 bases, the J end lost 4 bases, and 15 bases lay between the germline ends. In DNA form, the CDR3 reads TGTGCCAGCAGTCCCCCCGGGGGCGGATACGAGCAGTACTTC. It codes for CASSPPGGGYEQYF.

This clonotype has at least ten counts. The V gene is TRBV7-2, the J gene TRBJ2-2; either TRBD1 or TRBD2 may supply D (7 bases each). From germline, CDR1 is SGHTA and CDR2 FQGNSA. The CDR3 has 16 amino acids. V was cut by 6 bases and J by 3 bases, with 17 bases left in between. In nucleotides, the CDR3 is TGTGCCAGCAGACCCGGGGAGGGGGCCTACACCGGGGAGCTGTTTTTT. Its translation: CASRPGEGAYTGELFF.

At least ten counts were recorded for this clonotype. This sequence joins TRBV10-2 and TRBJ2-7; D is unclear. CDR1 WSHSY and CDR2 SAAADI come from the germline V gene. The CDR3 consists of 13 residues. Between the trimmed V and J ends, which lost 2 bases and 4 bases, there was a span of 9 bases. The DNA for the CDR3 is TGCGCCAGCAGTGAGCCGGTCCTTTACGAGCAGTACTTC. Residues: CASSEPVLYEQYF.

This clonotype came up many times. CDR3 DNA sequence: TGCAGCGTTGGACTAGCGTGGTCCGGGGAGCTGTTTTTT. Its translation is CSVGLAWSGELFF. The chain couples TRBV29-1 to TRBJ2-2, with 8 bases lining up with TRBD2. The CDR3 is 13 amino acids. V lost 4 bases, J lost 6 bases, and 4 bases stayed unmatched. The V gene's germline CDR1 is SQVTM and CDR2 ANQGSEA.

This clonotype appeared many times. The CDR3 loop reads CSASPGQGFTGELFF. The DNA of the CDR3 is TGCAGTGCTAGCCCGGGACAGGGGTTTACCGGGGAGCTGTTTTTT. The chain is built from TRBV20-1 and TRBJ2-2; 10 nucleotides agree with TRBD1. This CDR3 spans 15 amino acids. The ends lost 3 bases at V and 5 bases at J; junction bases unmatched: 6. CDR1 and CDR2 (germline): DFQATT, SNEGSKA (reference sequence).

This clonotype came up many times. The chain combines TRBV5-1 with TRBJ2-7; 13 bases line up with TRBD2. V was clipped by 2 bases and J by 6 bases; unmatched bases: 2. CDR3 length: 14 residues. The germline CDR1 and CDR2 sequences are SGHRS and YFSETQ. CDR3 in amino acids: CASSLLAGGAEQYF. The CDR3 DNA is TGCGCCAGCAGCTTACTAGCGGGAGGGGCCGAGCAGTACTTC.

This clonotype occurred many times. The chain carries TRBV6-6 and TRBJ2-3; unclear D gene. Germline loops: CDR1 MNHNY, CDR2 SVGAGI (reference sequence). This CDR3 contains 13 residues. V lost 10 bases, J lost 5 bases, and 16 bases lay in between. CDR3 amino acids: CATAYTRLDTQYF. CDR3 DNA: TGTGCCACGGCCTACACAAGACTAGATACGCAGTATTTT.

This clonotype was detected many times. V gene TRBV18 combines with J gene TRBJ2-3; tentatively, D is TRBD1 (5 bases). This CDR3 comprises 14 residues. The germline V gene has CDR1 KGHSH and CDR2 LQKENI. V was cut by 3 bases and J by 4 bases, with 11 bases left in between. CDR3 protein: CASSPGRAPDTQYF. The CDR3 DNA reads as TGTGCCAGCTCACCTGGCAGGGCCCCAGATACGCAGTATTTT.

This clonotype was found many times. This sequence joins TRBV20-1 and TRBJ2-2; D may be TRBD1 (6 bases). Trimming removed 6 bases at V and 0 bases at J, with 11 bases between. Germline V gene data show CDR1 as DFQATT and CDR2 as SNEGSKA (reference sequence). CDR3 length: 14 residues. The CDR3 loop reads CSAPDRSNTGELFF. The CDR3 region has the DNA TGCAGTGCCCCGGACAGATCGAACACCGGGGAGCTGTTTTTT.

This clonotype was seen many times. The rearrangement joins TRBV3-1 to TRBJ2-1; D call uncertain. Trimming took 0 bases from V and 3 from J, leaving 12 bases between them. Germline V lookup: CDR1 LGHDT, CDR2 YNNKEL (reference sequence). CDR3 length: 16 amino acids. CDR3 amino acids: CASSQDSRTIYNEQFF. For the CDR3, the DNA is TGTGCCAGCAGCCAAGATTCGCGTACCATCTACAATGAGCAGTTCTTC.

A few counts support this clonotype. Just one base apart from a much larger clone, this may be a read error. The CDR3 sequence: CVSSDRTPYEQYF. The CDR3 region has the DNA TGTGTCAGCAGCGACAGGACCCCTTACGAGCAGTACTTC. The rearrangement uses TRBV21-1 and TRBJ2-7. TRBV21-1 is flagged as a pseudogene. The CDR3 is 13 residues long.

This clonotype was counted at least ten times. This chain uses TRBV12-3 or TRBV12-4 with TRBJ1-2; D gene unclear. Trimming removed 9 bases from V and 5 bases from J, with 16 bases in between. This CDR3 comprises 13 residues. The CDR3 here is CASQATPLYGYTF. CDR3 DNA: TGTGCCAGTCAAGCCACCCCCCTATATGGCTACACCTTC.

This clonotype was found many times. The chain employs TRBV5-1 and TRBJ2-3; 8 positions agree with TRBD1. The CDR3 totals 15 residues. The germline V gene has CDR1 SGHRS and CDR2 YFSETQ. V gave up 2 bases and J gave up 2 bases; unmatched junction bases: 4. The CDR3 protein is CASSFGTGPTDTQYF. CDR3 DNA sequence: TGCGCCAGCAGCTTTGGGACAGGTCCCACAGATACGCAGTATTTT. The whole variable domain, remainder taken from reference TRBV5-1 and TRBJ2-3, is KAGVTQTPRYLIKTRGQQVTLSCSPISGHRSVSWYQQTPGQGLQFLFEYFSETQRNKGNFPGRFSGRQFSNSRSEMNVSTLELGDSALYLCASSFGTGPTDTQYFGPGTRLTVL.

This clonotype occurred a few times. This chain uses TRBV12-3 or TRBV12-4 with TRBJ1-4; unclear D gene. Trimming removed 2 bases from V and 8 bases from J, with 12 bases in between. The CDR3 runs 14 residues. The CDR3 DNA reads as TGTGCCAGCAGTTTAAGGCCCCTTCGGGAAAAACTGTTTTTT. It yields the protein CASSLRPLREKLFF.

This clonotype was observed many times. CDR3 sequence: CASSPLLAHEQYF. The DNA of the CDR3 is TGTGCCAGCTCACCACTCCTAGCCCACGAGCAGTACTTC. V and J are TRBV18 and TRBJ2-7; D may be TRBD2 (5 bases). The CDR3 loop spans 13 amino acids. With 1 base removed from V and 5 bases from J, the gap between germline ends came to 9 bases. Germline loops: CDR1 KGHSH, CDR2 LQKENI.

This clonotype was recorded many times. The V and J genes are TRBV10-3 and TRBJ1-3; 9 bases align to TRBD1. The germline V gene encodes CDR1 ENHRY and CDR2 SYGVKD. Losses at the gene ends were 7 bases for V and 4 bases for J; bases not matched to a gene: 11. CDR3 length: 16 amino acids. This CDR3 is CAITGGDRVEGNTIYF. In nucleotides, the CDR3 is TGTGCCATCACCGGAGGGGACAGGGTGGAAGGAAACACCATATATTTT.

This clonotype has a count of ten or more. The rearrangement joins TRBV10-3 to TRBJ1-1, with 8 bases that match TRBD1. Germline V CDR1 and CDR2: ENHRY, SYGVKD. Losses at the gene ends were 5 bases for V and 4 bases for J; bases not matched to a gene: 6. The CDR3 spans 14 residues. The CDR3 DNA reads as TGTGCCATCAGTTCCAGGGGGCAAGGCACTGAAGCTTTCTTT. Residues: CAISSRGQGTEAFF.

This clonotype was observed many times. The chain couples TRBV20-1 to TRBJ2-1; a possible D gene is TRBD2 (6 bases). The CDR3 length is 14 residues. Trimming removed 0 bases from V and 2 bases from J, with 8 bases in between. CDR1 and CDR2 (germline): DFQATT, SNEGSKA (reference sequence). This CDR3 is CSARDAGPYNEQFF. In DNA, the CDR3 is TGCAGTGCTAGAGATGCGGGGCCCTACAATGAGCAGTTCTTC.

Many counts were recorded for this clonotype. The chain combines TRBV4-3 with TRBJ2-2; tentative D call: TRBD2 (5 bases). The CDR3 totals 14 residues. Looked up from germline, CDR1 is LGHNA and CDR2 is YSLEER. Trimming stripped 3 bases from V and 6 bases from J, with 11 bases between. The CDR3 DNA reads TGCGCCAGCAGCCAGAAGGACTTCCCCGGGGAGCTGTTTTTT. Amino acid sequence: CASSQKDFPGELFF.

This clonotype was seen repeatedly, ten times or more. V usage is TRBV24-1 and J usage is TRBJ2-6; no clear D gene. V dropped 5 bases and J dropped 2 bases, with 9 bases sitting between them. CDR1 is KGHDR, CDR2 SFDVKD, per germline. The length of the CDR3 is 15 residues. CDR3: CATSAGVAGANVLTF. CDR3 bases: TGTGCCACCAGTGCTGGGGTGGCTGGGGCCAACGTCCTGACTTTC.

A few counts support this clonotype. The CDR3, as DNA: TGTGCCAGCAGCTTGCGGGGGTCCACCTACGAGCAGTACTTC. As protein: CASSLRGSTYEQYF. V usage is TRBV5-8 and J usage is TRBJ2-7; TRBD2 might be the D (6 bases). The CDR3 consists of 14 residues. CDR1 and CDR2 (germline): SGHTS, YDEGEE. V was shortened by 1 base and J by 2 bases, with 10 bases between the two germline ends.

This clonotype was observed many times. CDR3 nucleotides: TGCAGCGTGTTGACAGGGGCATACACAGATACGCAGTATTTT. Protein: CSVLTGAYTDTQYF. This chain connects TRBV29-1 to TRBJ2-3; 8 bases map to TRBD1. CDR1 and CDR2 (germline): SQVTM, ANQGSEA. V dropped 6 bases and J dropped 2; count of bases not matched to a gene: 7. The CDR3 covers 14 residues.

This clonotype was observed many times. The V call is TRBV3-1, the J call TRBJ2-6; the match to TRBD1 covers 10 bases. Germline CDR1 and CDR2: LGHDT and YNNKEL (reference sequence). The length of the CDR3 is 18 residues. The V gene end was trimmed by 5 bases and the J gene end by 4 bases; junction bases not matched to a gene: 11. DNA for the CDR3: TGTGCCAGCAGCGATCTGGGACAGGGGCAAGGAGGGGCCAACGTCCTGACTTTC. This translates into CASSDLGQGQGGANVLTF.

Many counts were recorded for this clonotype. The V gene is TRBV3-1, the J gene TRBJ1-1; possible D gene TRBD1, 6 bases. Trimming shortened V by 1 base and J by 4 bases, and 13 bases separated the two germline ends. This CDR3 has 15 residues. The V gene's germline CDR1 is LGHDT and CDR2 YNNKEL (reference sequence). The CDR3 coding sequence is TGTGCCAGCAGCCAAGTGGGTCAGGGGAGCACTGAAGCTTTCTTT. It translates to CASSQVGQGSTEAFF.

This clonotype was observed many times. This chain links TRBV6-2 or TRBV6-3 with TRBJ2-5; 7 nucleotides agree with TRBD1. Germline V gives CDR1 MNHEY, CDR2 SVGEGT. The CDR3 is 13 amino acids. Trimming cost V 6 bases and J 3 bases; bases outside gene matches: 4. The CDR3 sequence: CASSRDSKETQYF. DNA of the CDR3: TGTGCCAGCAGCCGGGACAGCAAAGAGACCCAGTACTTC.

CDR3 protein: CASSLNGQGPGELFF. CDR3 sequence (DNA): TGTGCCAGCAGCTTAAACGGACAGGGACCCGGGGAGCTGTTTTTT. V and J are TRBV7-3 and TRBJ2-2, with 8 bases identical to TRBD1. The CDR3 spans 15 residues. After removal of 1 base from V and 6 bases from J, the junction contained 4 bases not matched to a gene. CDR1 and CDR2 from the germline V gene are SGHTA and FQGTGA. Filled out from reference TRBV7-3 and TRBJ2-2, the complete variable domain reads GAGVSQTPSNKVTEKGKYVELRCDPISGHTALYWYRQSLGQGPEFLIYFQGTGAADDSGLPNDRFFAVRPEGSVSTLKIQRTERGDSAVYLCASSLNGQGPGELFFGEGSRLTVL.